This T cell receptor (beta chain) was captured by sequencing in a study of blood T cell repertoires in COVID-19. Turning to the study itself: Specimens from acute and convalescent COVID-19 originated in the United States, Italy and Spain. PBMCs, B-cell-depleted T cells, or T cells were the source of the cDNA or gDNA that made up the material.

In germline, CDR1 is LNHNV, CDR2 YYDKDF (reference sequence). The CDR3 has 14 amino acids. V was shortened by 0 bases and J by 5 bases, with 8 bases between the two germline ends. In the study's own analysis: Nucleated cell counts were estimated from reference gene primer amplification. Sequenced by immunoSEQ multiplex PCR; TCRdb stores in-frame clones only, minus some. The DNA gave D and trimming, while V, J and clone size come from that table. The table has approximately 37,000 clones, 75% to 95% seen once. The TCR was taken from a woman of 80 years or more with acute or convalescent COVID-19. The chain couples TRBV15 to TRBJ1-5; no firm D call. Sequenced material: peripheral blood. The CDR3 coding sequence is TGTGCCACCAGCAGAGAAAGAGCGGATCAGCCCCAGCATTTT. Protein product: CATSRERADQPQHF.